The 28 T cell receptor delta chains below all came from one sample that was sequenced in a study of γδ T cells in repeated Plasmodium falciparum infection. Gammadelta T cells were flow-sorted from PBMC into Vgamma9/Vdelta2+ and Vdelta2-negative populations for bulk analysis. TCRdb ran CATT on the multiplex PCR reads. The sample records some 51,000 delta-chain clones, approximately 1.8% being singletons. The specimen sequenced was gamma-delta T cells from blood. Receptor source: a pool of human donors (malaria-infected and uninfected, not separated).

A remark on this clone: The TCRdb protein, from a much larger clone, departs from this DNA's translation at residue 14, likely by read error; the protein shown derives from the DNA. TRDV1 is the V gene, and the J gene was not called; the DNA was not compared with TRDD3, the D call given in the table. The CDR3 is made up of 16 amino acids. CDR1 and CDR2 (germline): TSWWSYY, QGS. The chain's CDR3 is CALGEIRQGYTDKHIF. CDR3 nucleotide sequence: TGTGCTCTTGGGGAAATCCGTCAGGGGTACACCGATAAACACATCTTT.

In its sample, this clone was seen a few times. This DNA's translation differs at residue 13 from TCRdb's protein, which comes from a much larger clone; a read error is likely, and the protein shown is translated from the DNA. This chain connects TRDV1 to TRDJ1; 9 nucleotides align to TRDD3. Here the J gene came from matching the DNA to germline, since TCRdb omits it. Trimming took 4 bases from V and 8 from J; bases not matched to a gene: 17. Germline loops: CDR1 TSWWSYY, CDR2 QGS. This CDR3 spans 17 amino acids. CDR3 coding DNA: TGTGCTCTTGGGGCTCCTACTCTGGGGGATCTTTGCGAGAAACTCATCTTT. It encodes CALGAPTLGDLCEKLIF.

This clone occurred a few times. This likely stems from a read error, as it lies one base from a far larger clone. The same CDR3 can be traced to other DNA sequences in this sample. The V and J genes are TRDV1 and TRDJ1; a possible D gene is TRDD2 (9 bases). Germline V lookup: CDR1 TSWWSYY, CDR2 QGS. This CDR3 comprises 17 residues. CDR3 DNA: TGTGCTCTTGGGGACCAACCCTTCCTACGTCTCTGGGGGAAACTCATCTTC. Its translation: CALGDQPFLRLWGKLIF.

As to this clone: The mismatch at residue 17 between this DNA's translation and the TCRdb protein of a much larger clone likely reflects a read error; the protein shown is translated from the DNA. No J gene was named, though the V gene is TRAV38-2/DV8; the table gives TRDD3 as D, unverified against the DNA. Germline V gene data show CDR1 as TSESDYY and CDR2 as QEAYKQQN. CDR3 length: 20 residues. DNA for the CDR3: TGTGCTTATAGGAGCTTCTACTTCCCCTGGGGATACTTGTACACCGATAATCTCATCTTT. It encodes CAYRSFYFPWGYLYTDNLIF.

Of note for this clone: A read error is the likely source, as a far larger clone sits one nucleotide away. This CDR3 is also generated by other DNA sequences in the sample. The J gene is TRDJ1, the V gene TRDV2; 8 bases are a match to TRDD3. The J gene was not available in TCRdb and was assigned here by matching the DNA to germline segments. CDR3 size: 15 residues. The V segment lost 1 base and the J segment 5 bases; nucleotides outside the gene matches: 8. The V gene's germline CDR1 is GEAIGNYY and CDR2 EKD. The CDR3 DNA reads as TGTGCCTGTGACACGCTGGGGGACAACCGGGATAAACTCATCTTT. Translation gives CACDTLGDNRDKLIF.

This clone has a handful of counts. TCRdb attributes to this sequence the protein of a much larger clone, which differs from the DNA translation at residue 8; a read error is likely, and the protein displayed is translated from the DNA. The chain recombines TRDV2 with TRDJ1; 10 nucleotides align to TRDD3. TCRdb lists no J gene, so it was determined here by aligning the DNA to germline. The trim removed 0 bases at V and 0 bases at J, leaving 15 bases unmatched. CDR1 GEAIGNYY and CDR2 EKD come from the germline V gene. This CDR3 is built from 20 residues. CDR3 sequence: CACDTPLPGDTVIDTDKLIF. CDR3 DNA: TGTGCCTGTGACACCCCTTTACCGGGGGATACGGTCATTGACACCGATAAACTCATCTTT.

This clone was seen many times. With a far larger clone one base away, a read error is the likely cause. Other DNA sequences in this sample translate to the same CDR3. V and J are TRDV1 and TRDJ1, with 10 bases that match TRDD3. No J gene is reported in TCRdb; it was inferred here by comparing the DNA with germline. Germline CDR1 and CDR2: TSWWSYY and QGS. This CDR3 is built from 19 residues. The trim removed 5 bases at V and 3 bases at J, leaving 18 bases unmatched. As DNA, the CDR3 is TGTGCTCTTGGGTACAACCTACGGCGGGGGATACGTGTTTCCGATAAACTCATCTTT. It specifies CALGYNLRRGIRVSDKLIF.

Note on this clone: The amino acid sequence in TCRdb belongs to a much larger clone and departs from this DNA's translation at residue 10, likely a sequencing read error; the sequence shown is translated from the DNA. This chain connects TRDV1 to TRDJ1, with 8 bases lining up with TRDD3. Germline matching of the DNA provided the J gene here, since TCRdb leaves it blank. The J segment lost 0 bases and the V segment lost 0 bases, leaving 18 bases of the junction unmatched. CDR1 is TSWWSYY, CDR2 QGS, per germline. The CDR3 spans 21 residues. CDR3 amino acids: CALGELLLRSTGGVYTDKLIF. The CDR3 nucleotides read TGTGCTCTTGGGGAACTCCTCCTGAGGAGTACTGGGGGTGTGTACACCGATAAACTCATCTTT.

Concerning this clone itself: The protein TCRdb lists belongs to a much larger clone and differs from this DNA's translation at residue 3, which points to a read error; the protein shown is made from the DNA. The chain recombines TRDV3 with TRDJ1; D unclear. V was trimmed by 5 bases and J by 0 bases, leaving 22 bases between them. CDR1 is TVYSNPD, CDR2 GDNSRS, per germline (reference sequence). CDR3 size: 16 residues. CDR3 in DNA: TGTGCCCTTAACCCGCCCTGCAACCCAGACACCGATAAACTCATCTTT. This translates into CALNPPCNPDTDKLIF.

This clone counts as medium-sized. The gene calls are TRAV38-2/DV8 and TRDJ1; D possibly corresponds to TRDD3 (6 bases). CDR1 is TSESDYY and CDR2 is QEAYKQQN in the germline V gene. The length of the CDR3 is 19 residues. V lost 5 bases and J lost 0, with 26 bases in between. Written as DNA, the CDR3 is TGTGCTTATAGAAGCAGGGGGAGTCCGCAAACAATCAACACCGATAAACTCATCTTT. This codes for CAYRSRGSPQTINTDKLIF.

As to this clone: A far larger clone differs by one base, so this is likely a read error. This specimen includes other DNA sequences encoding the same CDR3. The chain carries TRDV1 and TRDJ1, with D possibly TRDD3 on 5 matching bases. Because TCRdb records no J gene, it was assigned here through a match of the DNA to germline. The germline V gene encodes CDR1 TSWWSYY and CDR2 QGS. The CDR3 is 24 amino acids. The V and J ends lost 5 bases and 0 bases respectively, with 40 bases between them. CDR3 loop: CALGKDNFYPLFKTQPFYTDKLIF. The CDR3 DNA follows: TGTGCTCTTGGGAAGGATAACTTCTATCCCCTATTCAAGACCCAGCCCTTTTACACCGATAAACTCATCTTT.

This clone was picked up a small number of times. TCRdb's listed protein matches a much larger clone and diverges from this DNA's translation at residue 7, likely through a read error; the protein shown comes from the DNA. This chain joins TRDV1 and TRDJ1; 12 bases line up with TRDD3. The J gene was not available in TCRdb and was assigned here by matching the DNA to germline segments. Germline CDR1 and CDR2: TSWWSYY and QGS. Trimming removed 5 bases from V and 2 bases from J; junction bases left unmatched: 21. There are 21 residues in the CDR3. In DNA, the CDR3 is TGTGCTCTTGGGCATATCCGGCCCTACTGGGGGATACAGGGTATGACCGATAAACTCATCTTT. This translates into CALGHIRPYWGIQGMTDKLIF.

V usage is TRDV1 and J usage is TRDJ1; 10 bases line up with TRDD3. No J gene was available from TCRdb, and it was assigned here by a germline match of the DNA. The germline V gene has CDR1 TSWWSYY and CDR2 QGS. The CDR3 covers 23 residues. J lost 0 bases, V lost 4 bases, and 26 bases had no gene match. The CDR3 nucleotides are TGTGCTCTTGGGGCTCCTATCCACCGAGCCCCGTACTGGGGGATTGGGGACACCGATAAACTCATCTTT. Residues: CALGAPIHRAPYWGIGDTDKLIF.

This clone has just a few counts. One base separates it from a far larger clone, so it is likely a read error. The same CDR3 arises from other DNA sequences in this sample as well. The gene calls are TRAV38-2/DV8 and TRDJ1, with 7 bases lining up with TRDD3. TCRdb leaves out the J gene; it was filled in here by matching the DNA to germline. This CDR3 region has 24 residues. The germline V gene has CDR1 TSESDYY and CDR2 QEAYKQQN. Losses at the gene ends were 1 base for V and 2 bases for J; bases not matched to a gene: 32. The CDR3 is CAYRSLRLVFPPGGLRMETDKLIF. DNA of the CDR3: TGTGCTTATAGGAGCCTAAGGTTAGTCTTTCCCCCTGGGGGGTTAAGAATGGAAACCGATAAACTCATCTTT.

In the case of this clone: At residue 17, TCRdb's protein disagrees with the DNA translation; the protein shown here derives from the DNA. The chain uses TRDV1 and TRDJ1; tentatively, D is TRDD3 (6 bases). The J gene comes from matching the DNA to germline here; TCRdb lacks it. This CDR3 has 22 amino acids. Trimming stripped 0 bases from V and 3 bases from J, with 32 bases between. The germline V gene encodes CDR1 TSWWSYY and CDR2 QGS. The CDR3 here is CALGELGGDLGTGNYLADKLIF. CDR3 in DNA: TGTGCTCTTGGGGAACTTGGAGGGGACTTAGGTACTGGGAACTACCTTGCCGATAAACTCATCTTT.

This clone has at least ten counts. The genes are TRDV2 and TRDJ1, with 11 bases lining up with TRDD3. The J gene is absent in TCRdb and was assigned here via DNA matching to germline. Germline V gene sequence: CDR1 GEAIGNYY, CDR2 EKD. The CDR3 extends over 18 amino acids. Trimming removed 0 bases from V and 1 base from J; junction bases left unmatched: 9. The CDR3 loop is CACDTPQGGGYGTDKLIF. The CDR3 DNA is TGTGCCTGTGACACCCCGCAGGGTGGGGGATACGGCACCGATAAACTCATCTTT.

This clone was found a few times. TCRdb records a much larger clone's protein for this DNA, with a difference at residue 5 that likely arises from a read error; the protein given is the translation of the DNA. The chain uses TRDV1 and TRDJ1, with TRDD3 matching over 10 bases. TCRdb offers no J gene call, so here the DNA was matched to germline to obtain one. The CDR3 has 27 residues. After removal of 4 bases from V and 0 bases from J, the junction contained 38 bases not matched to a gene. Per the germline V gene, CDR1 is TSWWSYY and CDR2 is QGS. The CDR3 DNA reads TGTGCTCTTGGGGGACTTCGGTACTGGGTCCCGTTCAAATACTGGGGGATCCTGGGGGCGTACACCGATAAACTCATCTTT. It encodes CALGGLRYWVPFKYWGILGAYTDKLIF.

This clone has more than one count but fewer than ten. A far bigger clonotype differs at one base, so this is likely a read error. Other DNA variants within this sample encode the same CDR3. CDR3 nucleotides: TGCGCTCTTGGGGAACTACTGGGGGACTTCCGCGATAAACTCATCTTT. Encoded protein: CALGELLGDFRDKLIF. V is TRDV1 and J is TRDJ1; TRDD3 matches 9 bases. TCRdb carries no J gene annotation; the J gene was assigned here by matching the DNA with germline. The CDR3 sequence is 16 residues long. Looked up from germline, CDR1 is TSWWSYY and CDR2 is QGS.

This clone has ten or more counts. A far more abundant clone sits one base away, making this likely a read error. Other nucleotide sequences in the sample specify the same CDR3. V and J are TRDV1 and TRDJ1, with a possible D match to TRDD3 (6 bases). The J gene was not available in TCRdb and was assigned here by matching the DNA to germline segments. Germline V gene sequence: CDR1 TSWWSYY, CDR2 QGS. The length of the CDR3 is 16 residues. CDR3 DNA sequence: TGTGCCCTTGGGGAAATGGTTAGGAGATACGCGAGCGAACTCATCTTT. Protein sequence: CALGEMVRRYASELIF.

The gene calls are TRDV3 and TRDJ1; 12 bases align to TRDD3. Assignment of the J gene here rests on matching the DNA to germline, because TCRdb gives none. V was pared by 2 bases and J by 0 bases, with 13 bases of the junction left unmatched. Germline V CDR1 and CDR2: TVYSNPD, GDNSRS (reference sequence). The CDR3 covers 18 residues. The CDR3: CAFGFYWGIPRYTDKLIF. CDR3 sequence (DNA): TGTGCCTTTGGGTTCTACTGGGGGATACCACGTTACACCGATAAACTCATCTTT.

Worth noting for this clone: TCRdb attributes to this sequence the protein of a much larger clone, which differs from the DNA translation at residue 19; a read error is likely, and the protein displayed is translated from the DNA. Within the sample, other DNA sequences also encode this same CDR3. The V call is TRDV1, the J call TRDJ1; 8 bases fit TRDD3. Because TCRdb records no J gene, it was assigned here through a match of the DNA to germline. Germline-derived CDR1 and CDR2 are TSWWSYY and QGS. The junction had 36 bases not matched to a gene; V was cut back by 4 bases and J by 8 bases. The CDR3 totals 23 residues. The chain's CDR3 is CALGVPSIPFHSTGGRAQEKLIF. The CDR3 region has the DNA TGTGCTCTTGGGGTTCCGTCTATTCCCTTCCACAGTACTGGGGGGCGAGCCCAGGAAAAACTCATCTTT.

This clone was seen a handful of times. TCRdb has a much larger clone's protein, which differs at residue 11 from the translation of this DNA, likely because of a read error; what is shown is the protein translated from the DNA. V gene TRDV1 combines with J gene TRDJ1; 8 bases map to TRDD3. Because TCRdb records no J gene, it was assigned here through a match of the DNA to germline. Germline trimming cut 0 bases from V and 0 bases from J; bases unmatched to any gene: 27. This CDR3 has 24 amino acids. Looked up from germline, CDR1 is TSWWSYY and CDR2 is QGS. The CDR3 coding sequence is TGTGCTCTTGGGGAACTGGAAACTATATACCGGGGGATAAGGATGGGCCGCTACACCGATAAACTCATCTTT. It is translated as CALGELETIYRGIRMGRYTDKLIF.

This clone showed up just a few times. The translation of this DNA and the TCRdb protein of a much larger clone differ at residue 18, probably owing to a read error; the protein shown here is translated from the DNA. TRDV1 is the V gene, and the J gene was not called; the table calls TRDD3, which could not be checked here. The CDR3 is 21 residues long. The germline V gene encodes CDR1 TSWWSYY and CDR2 QGS. In DNA form, the CDR3 reads TGTGCTCTTGGGCGTCTCCTTCCTTTATTGGGGATCCCCATGTACACCGATAACCTCATCTTT. It yields the protein CALGRLLPLLGIPMYTDNLIF.

This clone has a handful of counts. The protein TCRdb gives is from a much larger clone and does not agree with this DNA's translation at residue 16, likely a read error; the protein shown here comes from the DNA. The chain uses TRDV1 and TRDJ1, with TRDD3 matching over 8 bases. Germline CDR1 TSWWSYY, CDR2 QGS. The CDR3 runs 23 residues. V dropped 5 bases and J dropped 0; count of bases not matched to a gene: 29. The DNA for the CDR3 is TGTGCTCTTGGGCCCCCGGGACCTCCACACCACTTTTACTGGGGGGTAAACACCGATAAACTCATCTTT. This encodes CALGPPGPPHHFYWGVNTDKLIF.

As concerns this clone: This DNA's translation differs at residue 10 from TCRdb's protein, which comes from a much larger clone; a read error is likely, and the protein shown is translated from the DNA. The chain combines TRDV1 with TRDJ1, with a possible D match to TRDD3 (6 bases). TCRdb lists no J gene, so it was determined here by aligning the DNA to germline. V was pared by 3 bases and J by 0 bases, with 26 bases between. The CDR3 extends over 20 amino acids. Germline assignment: CDR1 TSWWSYY and CDR2 QGS. The CDR3 DNA reads as TGTGCTCTTGGGGACCCTAGGGGGGGGAAGCCCATGGCCTACACCGATAAACTCATCTTT. Encoded protein: CALGDPRGGKPMAYTDKLIF.

This clone was found a few times. TCRdb assigns this DNA the protein of a much larger clone, which departs from its translation at residue 19; this likely reflects a read error, and the protein shown comes from translating the DNA. The V gene is TRDV3, the J gene TRDJ1; 13 positions agree with TRDD3. The J gene was not available in TCRdb and was assigned here by matching the DNA to germline segments. In germline, CDR1 is TVYSNPD, CDR2 GDNSRS (reference sequence). The CDR3 totals 22 residues. The CDR3 sequence: CAFSSYGTLLGDTVPHTDRLIF. The CDR3 region has the DNA TGTGCCTTTTCTTCCTACGGCACCTTACTGGGGGATACGGTACCTCACACCGATAGACTCATCTTT.

For this clone: A single base is all that separates this from a far larger clone, so a read error is likely. Within the sample, other DNA sequences also encode this same CDR3. The rearrangement joins TRDV1 to TRDJ1; 12 nucleotides align to TRDD3. The J gene, left out of TCRdb, was set here by checking the DNA against germline. This CDR3 spans 23 amino acids. CDR1 and CDR2 (germline): TSWWSYY, QGS. The DNA of the CDR3 is TGTGCTCTTGGGGAAGGAACCTACCTCTACTGGGGGATACTAATACCGAACACTGATAAACTCATCTTT. Its protein is CALGEGTYLYWGILIPNTDKLIF.

To note about this clone: A far larger clone is only one base removed, so a read error is likely. In the same sample, other DNA sequences code for this CDR3. The V call is TRDV3, the J call TRDJ1; TRDD3 agrees at 10 bases. CDR3 length: 20 amino acids. Germline CDR1 reads TVYSNPD; CDR2 reads GDNSRS (reference sequence). CDR3 in amino acids: CAFSNRPYWGISPNTDKLIF. The CDR3 bases are TGTGCCTTTTCCAATAGGCCGTACTGGGGGATCAGTCCCAACACAGATAAACTCATCTTT.